This T cell receptor beta chain is drawn from a study of long-term antiretroviral therapy in people with HIV. General study points: CDR3 length ranges were narrower in HIV repertoires than in controls. The study lacked data on ART adherence, viral resistance or therapy changes.

As to this clone: Antigen specificity is unknown.

It was version v3.0 of the immunoSEQ assay that was run at survey level. Measured with immunoSEQ multiplex PCR; TCRdb has only the in-frame clones, and not every one. The sample consists of 35,000 to 40,000 clones, over 75% of them appearing once. V lost 0 bases and J lost 8, with 13 bases in between. Germline V gene data show CDR1 as GTSNPN and CDR2 as SVGIG (reference sequence). The CDR3 totals 13 residues. The chain employs TRBV30 and TRBJ1-1; D is ambiguous. The source was unsorted PBMCs, collected 2.2 years after starting antiretroviral therapy. The receptor's source is a man aged 18 to 35 with HIV. The chain's CDR3 is CAWSVGGQAEAFF. As DNA, the CDR3 is TGTGCCTGGAGTGTAGGAGGGCAGGCCGAAGCTTTCTTT.